These T cell receptor beta chains were read from a single sample in a study of technical replicates of blood from a few donors. The repertoire was sequenced with immunoSEQ multiplex PCR; TCRdb's copy has only in-frame clones and lacks some. The table records about 62,000 clones, more than 75% of them present only once. Sequenced input: PBMCs. Receptors originate from a human donor in good health. Some clones in this sample may be carry-over from other donors' samples. The CDR3 runs from the conserved cysteine through the conserved F or W. Fields, in order: J gene, V gene, CDR3 protein.

TRBJ2-6 TRBV4-3 CASSQEGEGSGANVLTF
TRBJ2-3 TRBV7-2 CASIPWWLGTDTQYF
TRBJ1-3 TRBV7-9 CASQGQGVANTIYF
TRBJ1-1 TRBV7-2 CASSFHRENTEAFF
TRBJ1-5 TRBV30 CAWSVDSKNQPQHF
TRBJ2-6 TRBV7-3 CASGQINSGANVLTF
TRBJ2-7 TRBV4-3 CASSQCRRMWSYEQYF
TRBJ2-7 TRBV6-1 CAITTGKAGEHEQYF
TRBJ2-7 TRBV7-2 CASSSTAGNEQYF
TRBJ1-1 TRBV6-6 CASSYGESEAFF
TRBJ1-4 TRBV18 CASSPRTDYNEKLFF
TRBJ1-6 TRBV5-8 CASSSGPSSYNSPLHF
TRBJ1-2 TRBV9 CASSVALQGSGYTF
TRBJ2-5 TRBV7-9 CASSLARGFSGAGTQYF
TRBJ2-2 TRBV18 CASSITGANTGELFF
TRBJ2-3 TRBV15 CATSRTNSRTTTDTQYF
TRBJ2-7 TRBV7-2 CASSPMSGRDGYEQYF
TRBJ2-1 TRBV4-2 CASSQEWTSGGNEQFF
TRBJ1-1 TRBV25-1 CASSQNTEAFF
TRBJ2-7 TRBV7-9 CASSLGVLPYEQYF
TRBJ2-3 TRBV10-1 CASRELAGAIRRSTDTQYF
TRBJ2-6 TRBV9 CASSVQQGIGGANVLTF
TRBJ2-7 TRBV9 CASSVGGWDRVYEQYF
TRBJ2-2 TRBV14 CASSPQGTGELFF
TRBJ2-7 TRBV19 CASRSQGRSYEQYF
TRBJ2-3 TRBV4-3 CASSQDPGRATDTQYF
TRBJ1-3 TRBV5-6 CASSLAYRSSSGNTIYF
TRBJ2-1 TRBV7-9 CASSYTFTQGDGDEQFF
TRBJ1-6 TRBV5-1 CASSLTGQGNSPLHF
TRBJ1-3 TRBV6-1 CASIRDRGYTIYF
TRBJ1-6 TRBV5-6 CASSSMTASSYNSPLHF
TRBJ1-2 TRBV30 CAWMNRPYGYTF
TRBJ1-3 TRBV28 CASNSGGPGNTIYF
TRBJ1-1 TRBV4-3 CASSRVRGWTEAFF
TRBJ2-3 TRBV6-6 CASSSRQNTQYF
TRBJ1-1 TRBV7-9 CASSAGQGWFSEAFF
TRBJ1-2 TRBV29-1 CSVGIEGYTF
TRBJ2-3 TRBV5-4 CASSSARARGRTDTQYF
TRBJ1-4 TRBV30 CAWSVPGQGGAEKLFF
TRBJ2-1 TRBV11-2 CASSPRLAGFYNEQFF
TRBJ1-1 TRBV5-1 CASSLTRHRNTEAFF
TRBJ2-3 TRBV7-2 CASSQVDRTDTQYF
TRBJ2-7 TRBV5-1 CASSRDPRGSTLEQYF
TRBJ2-4 TRBV7-8 CASSISGGAVSYIQYF
TRBJ1-1 TRBV10-3 CAISDGGEDTEAFF
TRBJ2-7 TRBV5-4 CASSPVGGQRQYF
TRBJ1-2 TRBV7-9 CASSELLDSKINYGYTF
TRBJ2-2 TRBV5-6 CASSLELAGGRDGGELFF
TRBJ2-5 TRBV27 CASSSLGLEETQYF
TRBJ2-7 TRBV9 CASSVEEGTEQYF
TRBJ2-1 TRBV5-5 CASSLQGAHEQFF
TRBJ2-5 TRBV4-1 CASSQDSAGVETQYF
TRBJ2-1 TRBV5-1 CASSFGGRVDEQFF
TRBJ2-7 TRBV6-5 CASTPQRGGLNEQYF
TRBJ2-7 TRBV18 CASSQSSYEQYF
TRBJ1-4 TRBV5-1 CASSLEGRGNEKLFF
TRBJ2-3 TRBV7-2 CASSQRRPSGVPSTDTQYF
TRBJ2-6 TRBV2 CASSERGFPSSGANVLTF